What follows are 22 T cell receptor beta chains derived from one specimen sequenced in a study of T cell responses to AZD1222 COVID-19 vaccine. Clones were sequenced by immunoSEQ multiplex PCR, and TCRdb holds only the in-frame ones, with some missing. The sample lists around 130,000 clones; more than 75% were seen once. This specimen consisted of peripheral blood, obtained 28 days after the second AZD1222 dose. These receptors were obtained from an adult who received the AZD1222 COVID-19 vaccine.

This chain links TRBV5-5 with TRBJ1-6; 10 positions match TRBD1. The V and J ends lost 0 bases and 10 bases, in that order; junction bases with no gene match: 7. The CDR3 runs to 16 residues. The germline V gene has CDR1 SGHKS and CDR2 YYEKEE (reference sequence). CDR3 in amino acids: CASSLEGDRGRSPLHF. In DNA, the CDR3 is TGTGCCAGCAGCTTGGAGGGGGACAGGGGACGGTCACCCCTCCACTTT.

J is TRBJ1-5 and V is TRBV2; D is unresolved. Trimming took 5 bases from V and 4 from J, leaving 12 bases between them. Germline V gene data show CDR1 as SNHLY and CDR2 as FYNNEI. The CDR3 covers 14 residues. In DNA form, the CDR3 reads TGTGCCAGCAGTTTGGAGGGCGGGAATCAGCCCCAGCATTTT. Residues: CASSLEGGNQPQHF.

This chain links TRBV6-1 with TRBJ1-5; TRBD1 matches 8 bases. Trimming removed 2 bases from V and 9 bases from J; junction bases left unmatched: 12. The CDR3 runs 16 residues. Germline V gene sequence: CDR1 MNHNS, CDR2 SASEGT. The CDR3 is CASSEWGQAPARPQHF. For the CDR3, the DNA is TGTGCCAGCAGTGAATGGGGACAGGCCCCAGCAAGGCCCCAGCATTTT.

The chain is built from TRBV10-2 and TRBJ1-4; D uncertain. This CDR3 is built from 14 residues. The V gene lost 7 bases and the J gene lost 8 bases, with 17 bases spanning the gap. Per germline, CDR1 WSHSY and CDR2 SAAADI. The DNA for the CDR3 is TGCGCCAGCAACAATGGGGTAACGGACGAAAAACTGTTTTTT. This codes for CASNNGVTDEKLFF.

This rearrangement joins TRBV7-2 to TRBJ1-1; D is ambiguous. This CDR3 has 13 amino acids. The germline V gene encodes CDR1 SGHTA and CDR2 FQGNSA. Trimming pared 5 bases from V and 5 bases from J, leaving 12 bases between. The CDR3 reads CASSLLEGTEAFF. The CDR3 DNA sequence: TGTGCCAGCAGCCTTTTGGAGGGTACTGAAGCTTTCTTT.

The chain recombines TRBV27 with TRBJ2-1, with TRBD1 matching over 7 bases. The CDR3 spans 14 residues. The ends lost 8 bases at V and 4 bases at J; junction bases unmatched: 8. CDR1 and CDR2 (germline): MNHEY, SMNVEV (reference sequence). CDR3 region: CASRDSGLYNEQFF. The CDR3 coding sequence is TGTGCCAGCCGGGACAGTGGTTTGTACAATGAGCAGTTCTTC.

In this sample, this clone turned up a few times. The CDR3 spells CSVGNRGTGGSSGEQYF. Written as DNA, the CDR3 is TGCAGCGTTGGGAACCGGGGAACAGGGGGGAGCTCGGGCGAGCAGTACTTC. The chain uses TRBV29-1 and TRBJ2-7; 8 positions agree with TRBD1. The germline V gene encodes CDR1 SQVTM and CDR2 ANQGSEA. The trim removed 4 bases at V and 6 bases at J, leaving 20 bases unmatched. This CDR3 has 17 amino acids.

The chain couples TRBV10-2 to TRBJ1-6; D uncertain. The CDR3 totals 14 residues. Germline V gene data show CDR1 as WSHSY and CDR2 as SAAADI. V was shortened by 6 bases and J by 4 bases, with 10 bases between the two germline ends. The CDR3 nucleotides are TGCGCCAGCAGCGGTACAGTTTATAATTCACCCCTCCACTTT. It translates to CASSGTVYNSPLHF.

V is TRBV29-1 and J is TRBJ2-1, with unresolved D. Germline V gives CDR1 SQVTM, CDR2 ANQGSEA. The CDR3 runs 13 residues. V was pared by 8 bases and J by 5 bases, with 16 bases between. In DNA form, the CDR3 reads TGCAGCTCAAACCCTCCGGATCACAATGAGCAGTTCTTC. This encodes CSSNPPDHNEQFF.

The chain couples TRBV6-1 to TRBJ1-2, with no clear D. The V gene's germline CDR1 is MNHNS and CDR2 SASEGT. The V gene lost 0 bases and the J gene lost 8 bases, with 7 bases spanning the gap. The CDR3 loop spans 12 amino acids. CDR3 sequence: CASSEAIVGYTF. In DNA form, the CDR3 reads TGTGCCAGCAGTGAAGCGATCGTAGGCTACACCTTC.

This rearrangement joins TRBV12-3 or TRBV12-4 to TRBJ1-4; D unclear. The CDR3 is 11 amino acids. V was clipped by 10 bases and J by 7 bases, with 10 bases between them. The CDR3 loop is CAIRTVEKLFF. The CDR3 nucleotides read TGTGCCATCCGGACTGTTGAAAAACTGTTTTTT.

The chain couples TRBV11-3 to TRBJ2-7; D not resolved. Trimming stripped 5 bases from V and 0 bases from J, with 11 bases between. This CDR3 spans 14 amino acids. Germline-derived CDR1 and CDR2 are SGHNT and YENEEA. Written as DNA, the CDR3 is TGTGCCAGCAGCCCAACGGCCAGCTCCTACGAGCAGTACTTC. Encoded protein: CASSPTASSYEQYF.

This clone showed up just once. V usage is TRBV6-9 and J usage is TRBJ2-1; maybe TRBD1 (6 bases). Trimming pared 8 bases from V and 4 bases from J, leaving 15 bases between. Germline loops: CDR1 MNHGY, CDR2 SVAAGI. The CDR3 length is 14 residues. CDR3 sequence reads: CASPSQDRYNEQFF. The CDR3 DNA is TGTGCCAGCCCCTCGCAGGACAGATACAATGAGCAGTTCTTC.

This clone is a singleton in its sample. The gene calls are TRBV19 and TRBJ2-1; unclear D gene. The ends were cut back, 8 bases at V and 2 bases at J, with 10 bases in the middle. The germline CDR1 and CDR2 sequences are LNHDA and SQIVND (reference sequence). CDR3 size: 13 residues. In DNA form, the CDR3 reads TGTGCCAGTTTGAAGAGCCCCTACAATGAGCAGTTCTTC. This sequence encodes CASLKSPYNEQFF.

The J gene is TRBJ2-7, the V gene TRBV29-1, with 8 bases identical to TRBD1. Germline V gene sequence: CDR1 SQVTM, CDR2 ANQGSEA. V dropped 2 bases and J dropped 4; count of bases not matched to a gene: 4. CDR3 size: 13 residues. The CDR3, as DNA: TGCAGCGTTGAAATCGACAGGGGATACGAGCAGTACTTC. Its protein product is CSVEIDRGYEQYF.

V gene TRBV5-4 combines with J gene TRBJ1-1; D call uncertain. V was pared by 1 base and J by 8 bases, with 12 bases between. This CDR3 spans 13 amino acids. From germline, CDR1 is SGHNT and CDR2 YYREEE (reference sequence). The CDR3 here is CASSLRQQPEAFF. The CDR3 DNA reads TGTGCCAGCAGCTTGCGTCAACAGCCGGAAGCTTTCTTT.

This sequence joins TRBV7-2 and TRBJ1-4; maybe TRBD1 (6 bases). CDR1 SGHTA and CDR2 FQGNSA come from the germline V gene. V lost 3 bases and J 7 bases, leaving 18 bases between the germline ends. This CDR3 contains 16 residues. For the CDR3, the DNA is TGTGCCAGCAGCTTGGCCTTGGGGGCTAGAGGTGAAAAACTGTTTTTT. Protein: CASSLALGARGEKLFF.

V gene TRBV11-2 combines with J gene TRBJ1-4; TRBD1 matches at 9 bases. J lost 10 bases, V lost 5 bases, and 8 bases had no gene match. This CDR3 comprises 14 residues. CDR1 and CDR2 from the germline V gene are SGHAT and FQNNGV. The CDR3 DNA sequence: TGTGCCAGCAGCCTAGGGACAGGGTATGGAAAACTGTTTTTT. It codes for CASSLGTGYGKLFF.

The chain is built from TRBV28 and TRBJ1-2, with 11 bases matching TRBD1. Unmatched junction bases numbered 5, after V lost 5 bases and J lost 3 bases. There are 15 residues in the CDR3. CDR1 MDHEN and CDR2 SYDVKM come from the germline V gene. CDR3 sequence: CASSTGQGVHYGYTF. In DNA form, the CDR3 reads TGTGCCAGCAGTACGGGACAGGGGGTACACTATGGCTACACCTTC.

This chain connects TRBV5-6 to TRBJ1-4; D possibly corresponds to TRBD1 (5 bases). Germline V gene sequence: CDR1 SGHDT, CDR2 YYEEEE. Trimming removed 3 bases from V and 4 bases from J, with 13 bases in between. The CDR3 spans 15 residues. The CDR3: CASSYRDLNNEKLFF. The CDR3 region has the DNA TGTGCCAGCAGCTACCGGGACCTAAATAATGAAAAACTGTTTTTT.

In this sample, this clone turned up a few times. This chain joins TRBV20-1 and TRBJ1-2; maybe TRBD1 (5 bases). This CDR3 region has 11 residues. Germline V gives CDR1 DFQATT, CDR2 SNEGSKA (reference sequence). Trimming cost V 1 base and J 12 bases, with 12 bases left between them. The CDR3: CSARGNVGDTF. The CDR3 DNA is TGCAGTGCTAGAGGAAATGTGGGGGACACCTTC.

The chain recombines TRBV5-1 with TRBJ1-1; D is ambiguous. The CDR3 length is 11 residues. Trimming took 4 bases from V and 3 from J, leaving 4 bases between them. The germline V gene encodes CDR1 SGHRS and CDR2 YFSETQ. In nucleotides, the CDR3 is TGCGCCAGCAGCCAGGACACTGAAGCTTTCTTT. The encoded protein is CASSQDTEAFF.